This entry lists 32 T cell receptor beta chains sequenced from one sample in a study of cytomegalovirus exposure and HLA in healthy donors. PCR amplification relied on 60 Vbeta primers (plus 13 Jbeta primers). Sequenced by immunoSEQ multiplex PCR; TCRdb stores in-frame clones only, minus some. Among some 150,000 clones, roughly 79% were seen once, and the ten largest hold roughly 2.1%. The sample was PBMCs. These receptors all stem from a middle-aged woman in good health and CMV-seronegative.

The rearrangement uses TRBV28 and TRBJ2-3, with D maybe TRBD2 (5 bases). This CDR3 has 16 amino acids. Germline V lookup: CDR1 MDHEN, CDR2 SYDVKM. V was shortened by 3 bases and J by 1 base, with 14 bases between the two germline ends. The CDR3 sequence is CASSFAQRRRTDTQYF. Written as DNA, the CDR3 is TGTGCCAGCAGTTTCGCCCAGCGGAGACGCACAGATACGCAGTATTTT.

This clone was counted a few times. The V call is TRBV5-1, the J call TRBJ1-5; D gene uncertain. V lost 2 bases and J 4 bases, leaving 7 bases between the germline ends. The CDR3 contains 13 residues. The germline V gene has CDR1 SGHRS and CDR2 YFSETQ. The CDR3 loop reads CASSLDGNQPQHF. CDR3 bases: TGCGCCAGCAGCTTAGACGGGAATCAGCCCCAGCATTTT.

As DNA, the CDR3 is TGTGCCAGCAGTTACTCGACAGGGGGGCAGTTCTTC. Residues: CASSYSTGGQFF. The chain recombines TRBV6-5 with TRBJ2-1; TRBD1 aligns across 9 bases. The CDR3 extends over 12 amino acids. Trimming removed 0 bases from V and 12 bases from J; junction bases left unmatched: 0. Germline V gives CDR1 MNHEY, CDR2 SVGAGI.

The chain is built from TRBV6-1 and TRBJ1-4; the match to TRBD1 covers 9 bases. This CDR3 has 14 amino acids. Germline V gene sequence: CDR1 MNHNS, CDR2 SASEGT. J was trimmed by 8 bases and V by 8 bases; bases with no gene match: 9. The CDR3 DNA is TGTGCCAGCTGTACCGGGACAGGGAACGAAAAACTGTTTTTT. Translation: CASCTGTGNEKLFF.

The gene calls are TRBV27 and TRBJ2-7, with TRBD2 matching 7 bases. The junction had 1 base not matched to a gene; V was cut back by 8 bases and J by 3 bases. CDR1 is MNHEY and CDR2 is SMNVEV in the germline V gene (reference sequence). The CDR3 consists of 11 residues. The CDR3 sequence is CASGGGYEQYF. Here the CDR3 DNA reads TGTGCCAGCGGCGGGGGCTACGAGCAGTACTTC.

The genes are TRBV5-1 and TRBJ2-7, with 9 nucleotides matching TRBD1. Germline lookup yields CDR1 SGHRS and CDR2 YFSETQ. The CDR3 covers 14 residues. After removal of 3 bases from V and 7 bases from J, the junction contained 8 bases not matched to a gene. The CDR3 region has the DNA TGCGCCAGCAGCTGGACAGGGGATCTTGGAGAGCAGTACTTC. It encodes CASSWTGDLGEQYF.

CDR3 region: CASSPPGVTYLAWDEQFF. The CDR3 bases are TGTGCCAGCAGCCCGCCCGGGGTAACTTACCTCGCGTGGGATGAGCAGTTCTTC. This chain connects TRBV5-6 to TRBJ2-1, with a tentative D call TRBD2 (5 bases). Germline values: CDR1 SGHDT, CDR2 YYEEEE. V lost 4 bases and J 8 bases, leaving 28 bases between the germline ends. CDR3 length equals 18 residues. Variable domain in full (rest from reference TRBV5-6 and TRBJ2-1): DAGVTQSPTHLIKTRGQQVTLRCSPKSGHDTVSWYQQALGQGPQFIFQYYEEEERQRGNFPDRFSGHQFPNYSSELNVNALLLGDSALYLCASSPPGVTYLAWDEQFFGPGTRLTVL.

The chain carries TRBV4-2 and TRBJ1-2; D possibly corresponds to TRBD1 (5 bases). The CDR3 loop spans 15 amino acids. V shed 6 bases and J shed 5 bases, with 19 bases lying between them. The germline CDR1 and CDR2 sequences are LGHNA and YNFKEQ. CDR3 nucleotide sequence: TGTGCCAGCAGGGACCAGGGCAGCCCGGCTTATGGCTACACCTTC. Translated, it gives CASRDQGSPAYGYTF.

CDR3 loop: CASSRQGITYEQYF. CDR3 coding DNA: TGTGCCAGCAGCCGCCAGGGGATTACCTACGAGCAGTACTTC. The genes are TRBV5-6 and TRBJ2-7; TRBD1 is a possible D gene (6 bases). The length of the CDR3 is 14 residues. V was cut by 4 bases and J by 2 bases, with 13 bases left in between. In germline, CDR1 is SGHDT, CDR2 YYEEEE.

The chain uses TRBV30 and TRBJ2-7, with D perhaps TRBD1 (7 bases). Germline loops: CDR1 GTSNPN, CDR2 SVGIG (reference sequence). Trimming took off 3 bases at V and 6 bases at J, with 18 bases between the two ends. This CDR3 is built from 14 residues. This CDR3 is CAWSPLAGGLEQYF. In nucleotides, the CDR3 is TGTGCCTGGAGCCCACTGGCAGGGGGACTCGAGCAGTACTTC.

In this sample, this clone turned up a few times. The V and J genes are TRBV7-6 and TRBJ2-7; 9 bases line up with TRBD1. Trimming removed 5 bases from V and 5 bases from J; junction bases left unmatched: 7. The CDR3 is 14 residues long. Germline CDR1 SGHVS, CDR2 FNYEAQ. The CDR3 DNA reads TGTGCCAGCAGCACCGGGACAGGGTTCCACGAGCAGTACTTC. Its protein product is CASSTGTGFHEQYF.

This chain links TRBV5-4 with TRBJ2-3; possibly TRBD2 for D (5 bases). Germline V gives CDR1 SGHNT, CDR2 YYREEE (reference sequence). CDR3 length: 12 residues. Between the trimmed V and J ends, which lost 5 bases and 4 bases, there was a span of 8 bases. The CDR3 region is CASSTGSDTQYF. CDR3 DNA: TGTGCCAGCAGTACGGGGTCAGATACGCAGTATTTT.

The V and J genes are TRBV28 and TRBJ2-7; 11 positions agree with TRBD2. The CDR3 is 17 residues long. J gave up 1 base and V 6 bases, and 11 bases lay outside the gene matches. In germline, CDR1 is MDHEN, CDR2 SYDVKM. The CDR3 nucleotides are TGTGCCAGCAGGAGGCCTAGCGGGAGGATAGGGTCCTACGAGCAGTACTTC. It encodes CASRRPSGRIGSYEQYF.

V usage is TRBV5-1 and J usage is TRBJ2-5, with D possibly matching TRBD2 (5 bases). The DNA end is more similar to TRBJ2-7, so the J call may be wrong. Looked up from germline, CDR1 is SGHRS and CDR2 is YFSETQ. This CDR3 is built from 15 residues. The CDR3 DNA is TGCGCCAGCAGCTCCCCGGAGCGGAAGTCCTACGAGCAGTACTTC. Amino acid sequence: CASSSPERKSYEQYF.

This sequence joins TRBV10-2 and TRBJ1-2; 7 bases map to TRBD1. Trimming removed 3 bases from V and 4 bases from J; junction bases left unmatched: 2. Germline CDR1 WSHSY, CDR2 SAAADI. The CDR3 length is 13 residues. CDR3 loop: CASSEGTAYGYTF. The DNA of the CDR3 is TGCGCCAGCAGTGAAGGGACAGCCTATGGCTACACCTTC.

The chain combines TRBV11-3 with TRBJ2-1, with 9 positions matching TRBD2. Germline V gene sequence: CDR1 SGHNT, CDR2 YENEEA. This CDR3 region has 15 residues. J was trimmed by 9 bases and V by 1 base; bases with no gene match: 7. CDR3 nucleotides: TGTGCCAGCAGCTTAGGTAGCGGGAGCGGTAGTGAGCAGTTCTTC. It specifies CASSLGSGSGSEQFF.

This clone has only a few counts. The rearrangement links TRBV1 to TRBJ2-2; the tabulated D call, TRBD2, remains unverified against the DNA. TRBV1 is a documented pseudogene. The length of the CDR3 is 19 residues. The CDR3 DNA reads as TGCACCAGCAGCCAAGATTCGAGGGAGGGTAGCGGGAATCCCGGGGAGCTGTTTTTT. Translation: CTSSQDSREGSGNPGELFF.

This chain connects TRBV7-3 to TRBJ2-1; weak D call: TRBD1 (6 bases). The germline CDR1 and CDR2 sequences are SGHTA and FQGTGA. The V and J ends lost 0 bases and 10 bases respectively, with 10 bases between them. This CDR3 has 13 amino acids. The CDR3 bases are TGTGCCAGCAGCTTAACGTACAGGGAAGAGCAGTTCTTC. Its protein is CASSLTYREEQFF.

This chain uses TRBV4-1 with TRBJ1-2; weak D call: TRBD1 (6 bases). The CDR3 is 16 amino acids. With 5 bases removed from V and 5 bases from J, the gap between germline ends came to 21 bases. Germline V gene data show CDR1 as MGHRA and CDR2 as YSYEKL. CDR3: CASSYKPGHIYYGYTF. The CDR3 DNA reads as TGCGCCAGCAGCTACAAACCGGGACACATTTATTATGGCTACACCTTC.

This clone was seen only a few times. The CDR3 reads CASHTGGANYGYTF. For the CDR3, the DNA is TGTGCCAGTCATACCGGGGGAGCTAACTATGGCTACACCTTC. This chain joins TRBV6-5 and TRBJ1-2, with D maybe TRBD1 (5 bases). This CDR3 contains 14 residues. Germline V CDR1 and CDR2: MNHEY, SVGAGI. Trimming took off 9 bases at V and 0 bases at J, with 14 bases between the two ends.

V and J are TRBV19 and TRBJ2-7; D uncertain. This CDR3 is 12 amino acids long. Germline CDR1 reads LNHDA; CDR2 reads SQIVND (reference sequence). V was trimmed by 11 bases and J by 9 bases, leaving 20 bases between them. CDR3 coding DNA: TGTGCCTCCTCTGCCCTCGCCGGCGGGCAGTACTTC. Protein: CASSALAGGQYF.

The J gene is TRBJ2-7, the V gene TRBV27; 7 bases are shared with TRBD1. Unmatched junction bases numbered 8, after V lost 6 bases and J lost 6 bases. Germline V gene sequence: CDR1 MNHEY, CDR2 SMNVEV (reference sequence). The CDR3 sequence is 13 residues long. The CDR3 region has the DNA TGTGCCAGCAGCGCAGGGGGAGTCAGCGAGCAGTACTTC. Translated: CASSAGGVSEQYF.

The chain uses TRBV4-2 and TRBJ2-5, with TRBD2 matching 8 bases. CDR3 length: 14 residues. Trimming removed 2 bases from V and 4 bases from J; junction bases left unmatched: 3. From germline, CDR1 is LGHNA and CDR2 YNFKEQ. The CDR3 DNA follows: TGTGCCAGCAGCCAACGGGGGGGTGGAGAGACCCAGTACTTC. This encodes CASSQRGGGETQYF.

The rearrangement links TRBV11-1 to TRBJ2-7; 8 positions agree with TRBD1. The V gene end was trimmed by 4 bases and the J gene end by 2 bases; junction bases not matched to a gene: 4. The CDR3 consists of 14 residues. The germline V gene has CDR1 SGHAT and CDR2 FQDESV (reference sequence). CDR3 DNA sequence: TGTGCCAGCAGCTCGCAGGGGGCACCCTACGAGCAGTACTTC. This codes for CASSSQGAPYEQYF.

This clone has only one observation. The chain uses TRBV4-2 and TRBJ2-7, with 15 positions matching TRBD2. The CDR3 is 16 amino acids. Germline values: CDR1 LGHNA, CDR2 YNFKEQ. V dropped 4 bases and J dropped 1; count of bases not matched to a gene: 2. CDR3 in DNA: TGTGCCAGCAGCCGTGGACTAGCGGGAGGGTCCTACGAGCAGTACTTC. Residues: CASSRGLAGGSYEQYF.

The chain couples TRBV15 to TRBJ2-2; the D is unclear. Germline CDR1 and CDR2: LNHNV and YYDKDF (reference sequence). With 0 bases removed from V and 6 bases from J, the gap between germline ends came to 5 bases. The CDR3 covers 13 residues. CDR3 amino acids: CATSRDQAGELFF. DNA for the CDR3: TGTGCCACCAGCAGAGATCAGGCCGGGGAGCTGTTTTTT.

The V call is TRBV9, the J call TRBJ2-2, with TRBD1 as a possible D gene (6 bases). Germline assignment: CDR1 SGDLS and CDR2 YYNGEE. The CDR3 has 15 residues. Trimming removed 0 bases at V and 3 bases at J, with 9 bases between. CDR3 amino acids: CASSVGGHYTGELFF. The CDR3 DNA follows: TGTGCCAGCAGCGTAGGGGGACACTACACCGGGGAGCTGTTTTTT.

This chain connects TRBV5-1 to TRBJ2-7; maybe TRBD2 (5 bases). The CDR3 sequence is 12 residues long. In germline, CDR1 is SGHRS, CDR2 YFSETQ. Trimming stripped 5 bases from V and 2 bases from J, with 8 bases between. The chain's CDR3 is CASSEGTYEQYF. The CDR3 DNA is TGCGCCAGCAGTGAGGGCACCTACGAGCAGTACTTC.

The gene calls are TRBV6-5 and TRBJ2-1, with TRBD2 matching 9 bases. Germline CDR1 is MNHEY and CDR2 is SVGAGI. The trim removed 4 bases at V and 6 bases at J, leaving 10 bases unmatched. The CDR3 totals 16 residues. DNA of the CDR3: TGTGCCAGCAGTTTTGGCGCGGGAGGGCCACTCAATGAGCAGTTCTTC. It translates to CASSFGAGGPLNEQFF.

The rearrangement links TRBV19 to TRBJ1-6; 9 positions match TRBD1. J lost 0 bases, V lost 5 bases, and 5 bases had no gene match. The CDR3 covers 17 residues. Germline CDR1 reads LNHDA; CDR2 reads SQIVND (reference sequence). As DNA, the CDR3 is TGTGCCAGTAGTCAACCGGGACAGGGCTCCTATAATTCACCCCTCCACTTT. Translation: CASSQPGQGSYNSPLHF.

The V and J genes are TRBV27 and TRBJ2-7; tentatively, D is TRBD2 (6 bases). The length of the CDR3 is 14 residues. V gave up 11 bases and J gave up 5 bases, with 22 bases separating them. The germline gives CDR1 MNHEY, CDR2 SMNVEV (reference sequence). CDR3 sequence reads: CAARGGTPSNEQYF. The CDR3 DNA reads as TGTGCCGCCCGCGGAGGGACCCCAAGTAACGAGCAGTACTTC.

The V call is TRBV4-3, the J call TRBJ2-1; a weak D match, TRBD2 (6 bases). Germline CDR1 LGHNA, CDR2 YSLEER. The CDR3 is 13 amino acids. With 0 bases removed from V and 7 bases from J, the gap between germline ends came to 7 bases. CDR3 residues: CASSQEAGNEQFF. The CDR3 DNA reads as TGCGCCAGCAGCCAAGAGGCGGGGAATGAGCAGTTCTTC.